The 3 T cell receptor beta chains given below trace back to one sample, sequenced in a study of T cell repertoires in cytomegalovirus infection. Antigen specificity for these receptors is unknown. TCRdb reprocessed the reads with MiXCR, giving one entry per CDR3 protein. The sample carries hundreds of thousands of distinct CDR3 sequences, around a third recorded once. The sequenced sample was cultured PBMCs, obtained from culture after CMV antigen stimulation. The receptor source for this set is a human donor in good health (CMV status not recorded). Some clones in this sample may be carry-over from other donors' samples.

V usage is TRBV11-2 and J usage is TRBJ2-1; 12 bases match TRBD2. This CDR3 contains 18 residues. CDR1 SGHAT and CDR2 FQNNGV come from the germline V gene. V dropped 5 bases and J dropped 0; count of bases not matched to a gene: 8. The CDR3 sequence is CASSLRTSGILSYNEQFF. The CDR3 bases are TGTGCCAGCAGCCTCCGGACTAGCGGGATCCTCTCCTACAATGAGCAGTTCTTC.

This clonotype has only a few counts. This chain uses TRBV19 with TRBJ2-1; D not resolved. Germline V gene lookup returns CDR1 LNHDA and CDR2 SQIVND (reference sequence). V was shortened by 1 base and J by 0 bases, with 7 bases between the two germline ends. The CDR3 is made up of 15 amino acids. The CDR3 sequence: CASSIGLSSYNEQFF. In nucleotides, the CDR3 is TGTGCCAGTAGTATAGGTCTGAGCTCCTACAATGAGCAGTTCTTC. The whole variable domain, filled in from reference TRBV19 and TRBJ2-1, reads DGGITQSPKYLFRKEGQNVTLSCEQNLNHDAMYWYRQDPGQGLRLIYYSQIVNDFQKGDIAEGYSVSREKKESFPLTVTSAQKNPTAFYLCASSIGLSSYNEQFFGPGTRLTVL.

This clonotype showed up just a few times. The chain links TRBV7-2 to TRBJ2-7; 11 bases align to TRBD2. The CDR3 extends over 15 amino acids. CDR1 is SGHTA, CDR2 FQGNSA, per germline. With V trimmed by 3 bases and J by 2 bases, 3 bases remained unmatched. In DNA form, the CDR3 reads TGTGCCAGCAGCTTGACTAGCGGGGCCACCTACGAGCAGTACGTC. This encodes CASSLTSGATYEQYV.